One and the same sample provided the 17 T cell receptor beta chains below, sequenced in a study of T cells in Graves' hyperthyroidism and ophthalmopathy. TCR beta CDR3 regions were amplified from RNA. The HTBI primer set drove a first-round RT-PCR of the TCR CDR3. In TCRdb, the multiplex PCR reads were re-called with MiXCR into one record per CDR3 protein. The sample yields about 560,000 distinct CDR3 sequences, 16% seen once. The specimen sequenced was blood. These receptor sequences come from a woman younger than 30 with Graves' hyperthyroidism.

This clonotype appeared many times. V usage is TRBV5-1 and J usage is TRBJ2-3; maybe TRBD2 (6 bases). Germline V gives CDR1 SGHRS, CDR2 YFSETQ. The CDR3 loop spans 15 amino acids. The V end lost 0 bases, the J end lost 3 bases, and 11 bases lay between the germline ends. The CDR3 is CASSLVGSWTDTQYF. The CDR3 bases are TGCGCCAGCAGCTTGGTCGGGAGCTGGACAGATACGCAGTATTTT.

This clonotype came up many times. The V and J genes are TRBV12-3 or TRBV12-4 and TRBJ2-3; D is ambiguous. The V and J ends lost 7 bases and 4 bases respectively, with 9 bases between them. The CDR3 is 12 amino acids. The CDR3 is CASKSVADTQYF. In DNA form, the CDR3 reads TGTGCCAGCAAATCGGTAGCAGATACGCAGTATTTT.

The sample holds one count of this clonotype. The chain is built from TRBV6-2 or TRBV6-3 and TRBJ2-5; the D is unclear. V was pared by 7 bases and J by 4 bases, with 19 bases between. The CDR3 extends over 15 amino acids. From germline, CDR1 is MNHEY and CDR2 SVGEGT. CDR3 coding DNA: TGTGCCAGCATTCTAGGCGTAGGGATCGCAGAGACCCAGTACTTC. Amino acid sequence: CASILGVGIAETQYF.

This clonotype was detected ten times or more. This chain connects TRBV20-1 to TRBJ2-2; perhaps TRBD1 as D (5 bases). V lost 2 bases and J 1 base, leaving 11 bases between the germline ends. The CDR3 loop spans 15 amino acids. Germline loops: CDR1 DFQATT, CDR2 SNEGSKA (reference sequence). CDR3 in amino acids: CSARYDSRNTGELFF. CDR3 nucleotide sequence: TGCAGTGCTAGATACGACAGCAGGAACACCGGGGAGCTGTTTTTT.

This clonotype was recorded many times. The rearrangement links TRBV7-6 to TRBJ2-1; 7 nucleotides agree with TRBD2. The CDR3 length is 15 residues. The trim removed 5 bases at V and 0 bases at J, leaving 4 bases unmatched. Germline-derived CDR1 and CDR2 are SGHVS and FNYEAQ. The CDR3 DNA follows: TGTGCCAGCAGCGCTAGCGGCCTCTCCTACAATGAGCAGTTCTTC. Amino acids: CASSASGLSYNEQFF.

This clonotype was observed many times. The rearrangement links TRBV20-1 to TRBJ1-5, with D possibly TRBD1 on 5 matching bases. There are 12 residues in the CDR3. The germline V gene encodes CDR1 DFQATT and CDR2 SNEGSKA (reference sequence). V dropped 7 bases and J dropped 2 bases, with 9 bases sitting between them. In DNA form, the CDR3 reads TGCAGTGGAGCGGGGGGCAATCAGCCCCAGCATTTT. Translating gives CSGAGGNQPQHF.

This clonotype was detected many times. CDR3: CASSLVDRGLYGYTF. As DNA, the CDR3 is TGTGCCAGCAGCTTAGTTGACAGGGGGCTCTATGGCTACACCTTC. V usage is TRBV13 and J usage is TRBJ1-2; TRBD1 agrees at 10 bases. The CDR3 runs 15 residues. CDR1 is PRHDT, CDR2 FYEKMQ, per germline (reference sequence). Trimming at V came to 1 base and at J to 4 bases, leaving 3 bases not matched to a gene.

This clonotype was found many times. This chain joins TRBV11-2 and TRBJ2-1; D gene ambiguous. The CDR3 has 12 residues. Germline-derived CDR1 and CDR2 are SGHAT and FQNNGV. The V gene lost 5 bases and the J gene lost 9 bases, with 11 bases spanning the gap. The CDR3 sequence: CASSPLDGEQFF. CDR3 bases: TGTGCCAGCAGCCCACTTGACGGTGAGCAGTTCTTC.

The V and J genes are TRBV7-3 and TRBJ2-7; D remains unclear. The CDR3 has 9 residues. Trimming left V 5 bases short and J 8 bases short, with 4 bases between. The germline CDR1 and CDR2 sequences are SGHTA and FQGTGA. The CDR3 nucleotides are TGTGCCAGCAGCCCTCAGCAGTACTTC. Protein product: CASSPQQYF.

This clonotype appeared many times. V is TRBV28 and J is TRBJ2-7; D perhaps matches TRBD2 (7 bases). Germline loops: CDR1 MDHEN, CDR2 SYDVKM. V was clipped by 5 bases and J by 3 bases, with 17 bases between them. The CDR3 has 15 residues. CDR3 coding DNA: TGTGCCAGCAGTGGAGGGGGAGGGTTCCGCTACGAGCAGTACTTC. This gives the protein CASSGGGGFRYEQYF.

This clonotype has ten or more counts. The rearrangement uses TRBV12-3 or TRBV12-4 and TRBJ2-3, with 8 bases identical to TRBD1. The CDR3 runs to 20 residues. J gave up 0 bases and V 2 bases, and 16 bases lay outside the gene matches. Here the CDR3 DNA reads TGTGCCAGCAGTTTAACCCCTTCCCGGGACAGGCCTACTAGCACAGATACGCAGTATTTT. Its translation: CASSLTPSRDRPTSTDTQYF.

V and J are TRBV18 and TRBJ1-2; 9 bases are a match to TRBD1. The CDR3 is 14 residues long. CDR1 and CDR2 from the germline V gene are KGHSH and LQKENI. V shed 3 bases, J shed 7 bases, and the junction held 6 bases outside the gene matches. The CDR3 spells CASSPRTGDSGYTF. CDR3 nucleotides: TGTGCCAGCTCACCGAGGACAGGGGATTCTGGCTACACCTTC. Full variable domain (outside the CDR3, taken from reference TRBV18 and TRBJ1-2): NAGVMQNPRHLVRRRGQEARLRCSPMKGHSHVYWYRQLPEEGLKFMVYLQKENIIDESGMPKERFSAEFPKEGPSILRIQQVVRGDSAAYFCASSPRTGDSGYTFGSGTRLTVV.

This clonotype has at least ten counts. The V gene is TRBV12-3 or TRBV12-4, the J gene TRBJ1-1; the match to TRBD1 covers 8 bases. This CDR3 is 15 amino acids long. V shed 5 bases and J 6 bases; nucleotides not matched to a gene: 11. Here the CDR3 reads CASSLQGALASEAFF. The CDR3, as DNA: TGTGCCAGCAGTCTCCAGGGGGCGCTAGCTTCTGAAGCTTTCTTT.

This clonotype has just a few counts. V usage is TRBV5-5 and J usage is TRBJ2-5, with D possibly being TRBD2 (7 bases). The germline gives CDR1 SGHKS, CDR2 YYEKEE (reference sequence). The V gene lost 2 bases and the J gene lost 5 bases, with 13 bases spanning the gap. The CDR3 runs to 14 residues. The CDR3 spells CASSFTGGWETQYF. The DNA of the CDR3 is TGTGCCAGCAGCTTTACGGGGGGCTGGGAGACCCAGTACTTC.

This clonotype has more than one count but fewer than ten. The chain joins TRBV4-1 to TRBJ2-2, with 10 bases fitting TRBD2. The CDR3 runs 18 residues. V lost 4 bases and J lost 2; bases outside the gene matches: 10. Per the germline V gene, CDR1 is MGHRA and CDR2 is YSYEKL. The CDR3 here is CASSPHVGLASNTGELFF. CDR3 sequence (DNA): TGCGCCAGCAGCCCCCACGTGGGACTAGCGAGCAACACCGGGGAGCTGTTTTTT.

This clonotype occurred many times. The chain employs TRBV2 and TRBJ1-5; D gene uncertain. There are 15 residues in the CDR3. Germline V gene lookup returns CDR1 SNHLY and CDR2 FYNNEI. V shed 3 bases and J shed 2 bases, with 11 bases lying between them. CDR3 nucleotide sequence: TGTGCCAGCAGTGACGGGGTAATGGGCAATCAGCCCCAGCATTTT. Translation: CASSDGVMGNQPQHF.

This clonotype came up many times. The chain employs TRBV7-2 and TRBJ2-4; D is perhaps TRBD2 (6 bases). Germline V gene data show CDR1 as SGHTA and CDR2 as FQGNSA. This CDR3 has 15 amino acids. V lost 5 bases, J lost 0 bases, and 11 bases lay in between. DNA of the CDR3: TGTGCCAGCAGCAATAGCGGACTAGCCAAAAACATTCAGTACTTC. Translated, it gives CASSNSGLAKNIQYF. Looking up the rest from reference TRBV7-2 and TRBJ2-4 gives the full variable domain: GAGVSQSPSNKVTEKGKDVELRCDPISGHTALYWYRQSLGQGLEFLIYFQGNSAPDKSGLPSDRFSAERTGGSVSTLTIQRTQQEDSAVYLCASSNSGLAKNIQYFGAGTRLSVL.